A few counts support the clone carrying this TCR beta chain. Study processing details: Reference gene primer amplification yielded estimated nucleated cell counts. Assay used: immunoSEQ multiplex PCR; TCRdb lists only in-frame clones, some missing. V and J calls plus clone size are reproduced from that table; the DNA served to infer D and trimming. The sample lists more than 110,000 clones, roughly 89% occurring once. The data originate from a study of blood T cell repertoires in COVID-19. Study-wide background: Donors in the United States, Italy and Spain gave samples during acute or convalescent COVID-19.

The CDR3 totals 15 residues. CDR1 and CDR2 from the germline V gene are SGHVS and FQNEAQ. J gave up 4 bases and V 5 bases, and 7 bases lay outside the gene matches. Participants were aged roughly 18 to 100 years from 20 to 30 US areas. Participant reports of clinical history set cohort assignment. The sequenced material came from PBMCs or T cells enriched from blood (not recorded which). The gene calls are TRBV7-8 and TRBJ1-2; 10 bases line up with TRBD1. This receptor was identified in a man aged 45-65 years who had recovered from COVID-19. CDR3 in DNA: TGTGCCAGCAGCCAGACAGGGGGCGCGGGCTATGGCTACACCTTC. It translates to CASSQTGGAGYGYTF.